A selection of T cell receptor beta chains follows, all from one sample in a study of post-analysis software for immune sequencing data. Via MiXCR, TCRdb re-called the PCR reads, giving one row per CDR3 protein. The top ten hold 25% to 35% of the sample, which has about 160,000 distinct CDR3 sequences, about 37% seen once. Source: blood, taken after autologous hematopoietic stem cell transplantation. The receptors derive from a girl aged 10 to 17 with multiple sclerosis. Both conserved end residues are part of each CDR3. A D gene is named only where the DNA matches it firmly. For some rows the clone size is stated as once, few or many, or as a class when expanded; others skip it.

d_gene | abundance | j_gene | len | v_gene | CDR3nt | CDR3aa
TRBD2 | NA | TRBJ2-1 | 15 | TRBV7-2 | TGTGCCAGCAGGGGGAACCATACTAGCGGGAATGAGCAGTTCTTC | CASRGNHTSGNEQFF
NA | NA | TRBJ1-2 | 12 | TRBV20-1 | TGCAGTGCTAGAGATTCGGTCAATGGCTACACCTTC | CSARDSVNGYTF
NA | NA | TRBJ2-5 | 14 | TRBV5-1 | TGCGCCAGCAGCTTGGACGGCAGGGGAGAGACCCAGTACTTC | CASSLDGRGETQYF
TRBD2 | NA | TRBJ2-1 | 14 | TRBV7-9 | TGTGCCATCATCGGACTAGCGGGAGCCGATGAGCAGTTCTTC | CAIIGLAGADEQFF
NA | few | TRBJ2-3 | 15 | TRBV28 | TGTGCCAGCAGTTTCCTCACCGGGTCCACAGATACGCAGTATTTT | CASSFLTGSTDTQYF
NA | NA | TRBJ1-2 | 15 | TRBV14 | TGTGCCAGCAGCCAAGAGTTGGGGGCTAACTATGGCTACACCTTC | CASSQELGANYGYTF
NA | NA | TRBJ1-2 | 14 | TRBV20-1 | TGCAGTGCTAGAATCGGGATGCGGAGCTATGGCTACACCTTC | CSARIGMRSYGYTF
NA | few | TRBJ1-5 | 12 | TRBV6-1 | TGTGCCAGCGGGGGATCCCCTCAGCCCCAGCATTTT | CASGGSPQPQHF
TRBD1 | few | TRBJ1-5 | 15 | TRBV7-2 | TGTGCCAGCAGCTTAGATCCAGGGGGCGATCAGCCCCAGCATTTT | CASSLDPGGDQPQHF
TRBD2 | many | TRBJ2-7 | 15 | TRBV12-3/TRBV12-4 | TGTGCCAGCACCCTAGGACTAGCGGGACCCTACGAGCAGTACTTC | CASTLGLAGPYEQYF
NA | few | TRBJ2-2 | 14 | TRBV29-1 | TGCAGCGTTGGAGGTGGCGCGAACACCGGGGAGCTGTTTTTT | CSVGGGANTGELFF
NA | few | TRBJ2-1 | 14 | TRBV6-5 | TGTGCCGCATCCGATAGTGGGTCCTACAATGAGCAGTTCTTC | CAASDSGSYNEQFF
NA | few | TRBJ1-1 | 12 | TRBV20-1 | TGCAGTGCTATCCGACAGGACACTGAAGCTTTCTTT | CSAIRQDTEAFF
TRBD2 | many | TRBJ2-7 | 14 | TRBV6-5 | TGTGCCAGCAGTTACCGGGAGGGTGGCTACGAGCAGTACTTC | CASSYREGGYEQYF
TRBD1 | NA | TRBJ2-1 | 14 | TRBV12-3/TRBV12-4 | TGTGCCAGCAGTTCACAGGGGCCCTACAATGAGCAGTTCTTC | CASSSQGPYNEQFF
NA | NA | TRBJ1-2 | 15 | TRBV29-1 | TGCAGCGTTGAAGAGAAGATGGGCGGGAGGTATGGCTACACCTTC | CSVEEKMGGRYGYTF
TRBD2 | NA | TRBJ2-7 | 17 | TRBV9 | TGTGCCAGCAGCGTAGCTACCACTAGCGGGAGGAGCTACGAGCAGTACTTC | CASSVATTSGRSYEQYF
TRBD2 | NA | TRBJ2-3 | 15 | TRBV20-1 | TGCAGTGCTTCACGCGGGGAAGCGGGAGTAGATACGCAGTATTTT | CSASRGEAGVDTQYF
TRBD2 | many | TRBJ2-3 | 14 | TRBV6-5 | TGTGCCAGCAGCCTAGCGGAGTCGTGGAATACGCAGTATTTT | CASSLAESWNTQYF
NA | many | TRBJ2-5 | 13 | TRBV15 | TGTGCCACCAGCTATAGGGTCAGGGAGACCCAGTACTTC | CATSYRVRETQYF
TRBD1 | few | TRBJ2-7 | 13 | TRBV5-1 | TGCGCCAGCAGCTTAACAGGGGTTCACGAGCAGTACTTC | CASSLTGVHEQYF
NA | NA | TRBJ1-1 | 15 | TRBV5-1 | TGCGCCAGCAGCCTAGGGGAGGGACCGAACACTGAAGCTTTCTTT | CASSLGEGPNTEAFF
NA | once | TRBJ2-1 | 17 | TRBV4-3 | TGCGCCAGCAGCCAGGCTGGGGGTTTGACGGTAGACAATGAGCAGTTCTTC | CASSQAGGLTVDNEQFF
NA | NA | TRBJ2-5 | 17 | TRBV5-1 | TGCGCCAGCAGCTTGGAAGGTAGCGGCCTCTCGTGGGAGACCCAGTACTTC | CASSLEGSGLSWETQYF
NA | NA | TRBJ2-1 | 15 | TRBV5-1 | TGCGCCAGCAGCTTGGCCCTAGGAGGAGGCAATGAGCAGTTCTTC | CASSLALGGGNEQFF
TRBD2 | NA | TRBJ2-5 | 16 | TRBV3-1 | TGTGCCAGCAGCCAAGGATGGGCTAGCGGGACGGAGACCCAGTACTTC | CASSQGWASGTETQYF
TRBD2 | few | TRBJ2-1 | 16 | TRBV20-1 | TGCAGTTACGGGACTACCGGTGTCAGCTCCTACAATGAGCAGTTCTTC | CSYGTTGVSSYNEQFF
NA | few | TRBJ2-7 | 13 | TRBV20-1 | TGCAGTGCTACCCGCTACGCCGGGCTCGAGCAGTACTTC | CSATRYAGLEQYF
NA | NA | TRBJ2-3 | 17 | TRBV7-9 | TGTGCCGGCAGCCCCAGGGGCCGGGAGTGGAGCACAGGTACGCAGTATTTT | CAGSPRGREWSTGTQYF
NA | few | TRBJ1-2 | 13 | TRBV12-3/TRBV12-4 | TGTGCCAGCAGTTTTCCATACAACTATGGCTACACCTTC | CASSFPYNYGYTF
NA | NA | TRBJ2-7 | 14 | TRBV19 | TGTGCCAGTAGTATCCCGGGCCTTAAATACGAGCAGTACTTC | CASSIPGLKYEQYF
TRBD1 | many | TRBJ2-7 | 15 | TRBV4-3 | TGCGCCAGCAGCCAAGACAGGACAGGGGGGCACGAGCAGTACTTC | CASSQDRTGGHEQYF
TRBD2 | few | TRBJ2-1 | 15 | TRBV27 | TGTGCCAGCAGTCCTAGCGGGAGGGAAGCGTATGAGCAGTTCTTC | CASSPSGREAYEQFF
TRBD1 | once | TRBJ2-1 | 16 | TRBV20-1 | TGCAGTGCTAGTAGGTCGACAGGGGGCCAGAACAATGAGCAGTTCTTC | CSASRSTGGQNNEQFF
NA | NA | TRBJ2-1 | 15 | TRBV9 | TGTGCCAGCAGCGTACAACAGGGCGGGGGCAATGAGCAGTTCTTC | CASSVQQGGGNEQFF
NA | many | TRBJ1-2 | 13 | TRBV7-9 | TGTGCCAGCAGCTGGGGGGGTGACTATGGCTACACCTTC | CASSWGGDYGYTF
TRBD2 | many | TRBJ2-7 | 17 | TRBV12-3/TRBV12-4 | TGTGCCAGCAGTCCTCCGGGACTAGCCACCTACCGCTACGAGCAGTACTTC | CASSPPGLATYRYEQYF
NA | NA | TRBJ1-1 | 10 | TRBV29-1 | TGCAGCGTTCGGCAAGCTGAAGCTTTCTTT | CSVRQAEAFF
TRBD2 | NA | TRBJ2-3 | 17 | TRBV7-2 | TGTGCCAGCAGCCCCCGGACTAGCGGGAGGCCCACAGATACGCAGTATTTT | CASSPRTSGRPTDTQYF
NA | NA | TRBJ2-5 | 11 | TRBV20-1 | TGCAGTGCCACATCCCAAGAGACCCAGTACTTC | CSATSQETQYF
NA | NA | TRBJ2-5 | 15 | TRBV15 | TGTGCCACCAGCGACGCCGTTCGGGGGAAGGAGACCCAGTACTTC | CATSDAVRGKETQYF
TRBD1 | NA | TRBJ1-2 | 13 | TRBV29-1 | TGCAGCGTTTCCCAGGGGACAGGGAATGGCTACACCTTC | CSVSQGTGNGYTF
TRBD1 | NA | TRBJ2-5 | 17 | TRBV11-2 | TGTGCCAGCAGCCCAGGGACAGGGAGCCGGTACCAAGAGACCCAGTACTTC | CASSPGTGSRYQETQYF
TRBD2 | many | TRBJ2-5 | 14 | TRBV29-1 | TGCAGCGTTGAACCCCTAGCGGGAGGTGAGACCCAGTACTTC | CSVEPLAGGETQYF
NA | many | TRBJ2-7 | 12 | TRBV29-1 | TGCAGCGTTAGGCAGGGCTCCTACGAGCAGTACTTC | CSVRQGSYEQYF
NA | few | TRBJ2-3 | 15 | TRBV20-1 | TGCAGTGCGCGGCCGCCCTGGCAGGGCACAGATACGCAGTATTTT | CSARPPWQGTDTQYF
TRBD2 | few | TRBJ2-7 | 13 | TRBV10-3 | TGTGCCGTAGCGGGAGATCTTTTCTACGAGCAGTACTTC | CAVAGDLFYEQYF
TRBD2 | NA | TRBJ2-4 | 15 | TRBV20-1 | TGCAGTGCCAGACATAGAGCGGGGGCAAAAAACATTCAGTACTTC | CSARHRAGAKNIQYF
NA | NA | TRBJ2-7 | 14 | TRBV20-1 | TGCAGTGCTAGAGACAGGGATCATTCCTACGAGCAGTACTTC | CSARDRDHSYEQYF
TRBD1 | NA | TRBJ1-5 | 15 | TRBV27 | TGTGCCAGCAGTCTCACAGGGGGATACGGGTTGCCCCAGCATTTT | CASSLTGGYGLPQHF
TRBD1 | many | TRBJ2-1 | 15 | TRBV6-4 | TGTGCCAGTGCAAGGCAGGACAGGGGATACAATGAGCAGTTCTTC | CASARQDRGYNEQFF
TRBD2 | NA | TRBJ2-7 | 14 | TRBV9 | TGTGCCAGCAGCGCCCCCGGACTAGCGGGCGAGCAGTACTTC | CASSAPGLAGEQYF
NA | NA | TRBJ2-7 | 10 | TRBV28 | TGTGCCAGCAGTTCCCAAGAGCAGTACTTC | CASSSQEQYF
NA | NA | TRBJ1-2 | 12 | TRBV20-1 | TGCAGTGCTTCCGGGACACTCGGCGGCTACACCTTC | CSASGTLGGYTF
NA | few | TRBJ2-7 | 14 | TRBV28 | TGTGCCAGCACCCCCGGCGACAGATCCTACGAGCAGTACTTC | CASTPGDRSYEQYF
TRBD2 | many | TRBJ2-7 | 13 | TRBV9 | TGTGCCAGCAGCGGTAGCGGGAGTTACGAGCAGTACTTC | CASSGSGSYEQYF
NA | few | TRBJ2-3 | 12 | TRBV20-1 | TGCAGTGCTAAAGGGGCGGCCGATACGCAGTATTTT | CSAKGAADTQYF
NA | many | TRBJ1-5 | 15 | TRBV12-3/TRBV12-4 | TGTGCCAGCAGTTACAGGCCAGGGGGCAATCAGCCCCAGCATTTT | CASSYRPGGNQPQHF
NA | many | TRBJ2-7 | 15 | TRBV2 | TGTGCCAGCAGCCGGGGGATCTCTGGAGGCTACGAGCAGTACTTC | CASSRGISGGYEQYF
TRBD2 | NA | TRBJ2-7 | 15 | TRBV18 | TGTGCCAGCGCGGAAGCAAGCGGGATCTCCTACGAGCAGTACTTC | CASAEASGISYEQYF